The clone carrying this TCR beta chain was detected ten times or more. The sample originates from a study of patients and donors after allogeneic stem cell transplantation. In TCRdb, the RT-PCR reads were re-called with MiXCR into one record per CDR3 protein. The sample records hundreds of thousands of distinct CDR3 sequences, 16% being singletons. V lost 0 bases, J lost 13 bases, and 6 bases stayed unmatched. Germline V gene sequence: CDR1 SNHLY, CDR2 FYNNEI. The length of the CDR3 is 15 residues. The clonotype originates from a human donor who was either an allogeneic HSCT recipient or a stem cell or donor lymphocyte infusion donor (not recorded which). It is not recorded whose cells these are; they may come from a transplant donor. Specimen: blood, either unsorted or a sorted T cell fraction (not recorded which). The chain uses TRBV2 and TRBJ2-1; 13 bases line up with TRBD2. CDR3 protein: CASSEALAGGLVQFF. CDR3 sequence (DNA): TGTGCCAGCAGTGAAGCACTAGCGGGGGGGCTGGTTCAGTTCTTC. Together with reference TRBV2 and TRBJ2-1, the CDR3 gives the full variable domain: EPEVTQTPSHQVTQMGQEVILRCVPISNHLYFYWYRQILGQKVEFLVSFYNNEISEKSEIFDDQFSVERPDGSNFTLKIRSTKLEDSAMYFCASSEALAGGLVQFFGPGTRLTVL.